Shown below are 12 T cell receptor beta chains from a single sample sequenced in a study of blood T cell repertoires in COVID-19. Libraries were prepared by immunoSEQ multiplex PCR; TCRdb keeps only in-frame clonotypes and omits some of them. The repertoire has around 130,000 clones, 75% to 90% of them found once; the top ten carry roughly a sixth. Material for sequencing was peripheral blood. The origin of the receptors is a man aged 50 to 59 with active or convalescent COVID-19.

The rearrangement links TRBV5-4 to TRBJ2-5; 7 positions match TRBD1. The germline gives CDR1 SGHNT, CDR2 YYREEE (reference sequence). V lost 4 bases, J lost 0 bases, and 9 bases stayed unmatched. The CDR3 has 16 residues. CDR3 region: CASSPYGQAYQETQYF. The DNA of the CDR3 is TGTGCCAGCAGCCCATATGGACAGGCCTACCAAGAGACCCAGTACTTC.

The chain has TRBV19 and TRBJ2-1; D gene unclear. From germline, CDR1 is LNHDA and CDR2 SQIVND (reference sequence). CDR3 length equals 13 residues. V lost 7 bases and J lost 0, with 7 bases in between. The CDR3: CASTPSSYNEQFF. The CDR3 DNA reads TGTGCCAGTACACCGAGCTCCTACAATGAGCAGTTCTTC.

The chain joins TRBV9 to TRBJ2-3; 7 bases match TRBD2. The germline V gene encodes CDR1 SGDLS and CDR2 YYNGEE. The CDR3 contains 16 residues. Trimming took 0 bases from V and 3 from J; bases not matched to a gene: 7. CDR3 nucleotide sequence: TGTGCCAGCAGCGTAGAGAACGGGGAGGGAACAGATACGCAGTATTTT. Its protein product is CASSVENGEGTDTQYF.

The chain has TRBV5-1 and TRBJ1-1, with D perhaps TRBD1 (5 bases). The germline V gene encodes CDR1 SGHRS and CDR2 YFSETQ. The CDR3 runs to 13 residues. The V gene lost 3 bases and the J gene lost 10 bases, with 16 bases spanning the gap. CDR3: CASSWGLGEVAFF. In nucleotides, the CDR3 is TGCGCCAGCAGCTGGGGACTGGGAGAGGTAGCTTTCTTT.

V is TRBV30 and J is TRBJ1-4; TRBD1 aligns across 8 bases. Germline CDR1 GTSNPN, CDR2 SVGIG (reference sequence). The CDR3 is made up of 14 amino acids. J was trimmed by 10 bases and V by 2 bases; bases with no gene match: 9. Here the CDR3 DNA reads TGTGCCTGGAGTCCCACGGGCGGGACAGGAAAACTGTTTTTT. Protein product: CAWSPTGGTGKLFF.

This chain joins TRBV10-3 and TRBJ1-6; TRBD1 aligns across 8 bases. CDR3 length equals 17 residues. V lost 5 bases to trimming and J lost 8 bases; unmatched junction nucleotides: 14. Germline V CDR1 and CDR2: ENHRY, SYGVKD. Written as DNA, the CDR3 is TGTGCCATCAGTTCGAATGTAGTAGGACAGGGCGATTCACCCCTCCACTTT. Protein sequence: CAISSNVVGQGDSPLHF.

The chain has TRBV12-2 and TRBJ2-3; TRBD1, the table's D call, was not compared with the DNA. TRBV12-2 is noted as a pseudogene. The CDR3 spans 24 residues. The CDR3 region has the DNA TGTGCAAGTCGCCCGCGCCCGAGTCCTAGTATGAGGGACAGGAGATACCTAAGCACAGATACGCAGTATTTT. This translates into CASRPRPSPSMRDRRYLSTDTQYF.

The chain links TRBV19 to TRBJ1-1; the match to TRBD1 covers 8 bases. CDR3 length: 15 residues. V gave up 2 bases and J gave up 0 bases; unmatched junction bases: 2. Germline lookup yields CDR1 LNHDA and CDR2 SQIVND (reference sequence). For the CDR3, the DNA is TGTGCCAGTAGTATAACAGGGGGGATGAACACTGAAGCTTTCTTT. It translates to CASSITGGMNTEAFF.

The chain has TRBV2 and TRBJ2-4; 7 bases map to TRBD2. CDR3 length equals 13 residues. After removal of 4 bases from V and 16 bases from J, the junction contained 13 bases not matched to a gene. Per the germline V gene, CDR1 is SNHLY and CDR2 is FYNNEI. CDR3 protein: CASSGTSRDLFYF. The DNA of the CDR3 is TGTGCCAGCAGTGGGACTAGTCGGGATCTGTTTTACTTC.

The CDR3 sequence is CASSNTIRGNTQYF. As DNA, the CDR3 is TGTGCCAGTAGTAATACGATCAGGGGAAATACGCAGTATTTT. The genes are TRBV19 and TRBJ2-3, with D perhaps TRBD1 (6 bases). This CDR3 has 14 amino acids. Trimming removed 4 bases at V and 7 bases at J, with 15 bases between. Germline loops: CDR1 LNHDA, CDR2 SQIVND (reference sequence).

The chain couples TRBV5-5 to TRBJ2-7; tentative D call: TRBD1 (6 bases). Germline V gene data show CDR1 as SGHKS and CDR2 as YYEKEE (reference sequence). The CDR3 is 17 residues long. Trimming removed 4 bases at V and 3 bases at J, with 23 bases between. The CDR3 here is CASSPLAPQGGYYEQYF. The CDR3 bases are TGTGCCAGCAGCCCCTTGGCCCCACAGGGTGGGTACTACGAGCAGTACTTC.

This chain joins TRBV10-2 and TRBJ2-1; no clear D. V gave up 6 bases and J gave up 7 bases, with 13 bases separating them. CDR1 WSHSY and CDR2 SAAADI come from the germline V gene. The CDR3 totals 13 residues. CDR3 sequence reads: CASRGSRVNEQFF. For the CDR3, the DNA is TGCGCCAGCAGAGGCTCTCGGGTTAATGAGCAGTTCTTC.